One sample yielded the 32 T cell receptor beta chains listed below, sequenced in a study of blood T cell repertoires in COVID-19. The table came from immunoSEQ multiplex PCR; TCRdb's copy has only in-frame clones and leaves some out. The sample holds 220,000 or so clones, about 88% seen once. Sequenced material: peripheral blood. The receptors come from a middle-aged man who had recovered from COVID-19.

There are a few counts of this clone. The chain combines TRBV7-9 with TRBJ2-1, with 8 bases identical to TRBD2. CDR1 SEHNR and CDR2 FQNEAQ come from the germline V gene (reference sequence). With V trimmed by 1 base and J by 7 bases, 15 bases remained unmatched. The length of the CDR3 is 18 residues. The CDR3 bases are TGTGCCAGCAGCTTAGGTGACGGCCAAGCGGGAGTTCGAAATGAGCAGTTCTTC. Its translation is CASSLGDGQAGVRNEQFF.

The chain recombines TRBV20-1 with TRBJ2-2; no clear D. The V end was cut by 3 bases, the J end by 7 bases, with 6 bases between. This CDR3 has 11 residues. Germline V gene sequence: CDR1 DFQATT, CDR2 SNEGSKA (reference sequence). CDR3 amino acids: CSASRSGELFF. The DNA for the CDR3 is TGCAGTGCTAGTAGGAGCGGGGAGCTGTTTTTT.

This chain links TRBV11-2 with TRBJ2-2; TRBD2 matches at 10 bases. From germline, CDR1 is SGHAT and CDR2 FQNNGV. V shed 4 bases and J 4 bases; nucleotides not matched to a gene: 6. The CDR3 sequence is 16 residues long. The CDR3 bases are TGTGCCAGCAGCTCCCAAGCGGGAGGGAGCACCGGGGAGCTGTTTTTT. This translates into CASSSQAGGSTGELFF.

The CDR3 DNA follows: TGTGCCAGCAGCTTAAACTTCGCCTTATCTAATTCACCCCTCCACTTT. Amino acids: CASSLNFALSNSPLHF. The J gene is TRBJ1-6, the V gene TRBV7-2; D gene ambiguous. This CDR3 has 16 amino acids. V lost 2 bases and J lost 6, with 14 bases in between. Looked up from germline, CDR1 is SGHTA and CDR2 is FQGNSA. Looking up the rest from reference TRBV7-2 and TRBJ1-6 gives the full variable domain: GAGVSQSPSNKVTEKGKDVELRCDPISGHTALYWYRQSLGQGLEFLIYFQGNSAPDKSGLPSDRFSAERTGGSVSTLTIQRTQQEDSAVYLCASSLNFALSNSPLHFGNGTRLTVT.

The chain joins TRBV27 to TRBJ2-1; TRBD2 might be the D (6 bases). The CDR3 totals 18 residues. Germline V gives CDR1 MNHEY, CDR2 SMNVEV (reference sequence). V was shortened by 6 bases and J by 0 bases, with 21 bases between the two germline ends. CDR3 bases: TGTGCCAGCAGGCGTGATCGGGGGTCTTCGAGCTCCTACAATGAGCAGTTCTTC. This encodes CASRRDRGSSSSYNEQFF.

The rearrangement uses TRBV7-2 and TRBJ1-2; TRBD1 matches 10 bases. This CDR3 contains 15 residues. V was pared by 3 bases and J by 4 bases, with 5 bases of the junction left unmatched. CDR1 is SGHTA, CDR2 FQGNSA, per germline. The CDR3 DNA reads as TGTGCCAGCAGCTTTGGGACAGGGGTGGGCTATGGCTACACCTTC. This sequence encodes CASSFGTGVGYGYTF.

The gene calls are TRBV21-1 and TRBJ2-4; TRBD2 is taken as the D call from the table, unchecked against the DNA. TRBV21-1 is reported as a pseudogene. The CDR3 consists of 15 residues. The CDR3 spells CANAGWVFGKNIQYF. The DNA of the CDR3 is TGTGCCAACGCGGGGTGGGTGTTTGGCAAAAACATTCAGTACTTC.

This clone was seen a single time. The V and J genes are TRBV27 and TRBJ2-1; 9 positions agree with TRBD1. The CDR3 has 15 amino acids. Germline lookup yields CDR1 MNHEY and CDR2 SMNVEV (reference sequence). The V and J ends lost 6 bases and 5 bases, in that order; junction bases with no gene match: 8. The CDR3 region is CASRESGTGNNEQFF. The CDR3 DNA is TGTGCCAGCAGGGAATCCGGGACAGGGAACAATGAGCAGTTCTTC.

The CDR3 coding sequence is TGTGCCAGCAGCCAAGGGCGGGAGCTGTTTTTT. It yields the protein CASSQGRELFF. This rearrangement joins TRBV3-1 (or the pseudogene TRBV3-2) to TRBJ2-2; D unclear. The CDR3 has 11 residues. The V and J ends lost 1 base and 9 bases respectively, with 3 bases between them. Looked up from germline, CDR1 is LGHDT and CDR2 is YNNKEL (reference sequence).

This chain joins TRBV27 and TRBJ2-7; D unresolved. This CDR3 spans 12 amino acids. Between the trimmed V and J ends, which lost 2 bases and 1 base, there was a span of 3 bases. The germline V gene has CDR1 MNHEY and CDR2 SMNVEV (reference sequence). The DNA of the CDR3 is TGTGCCAGCAGTTTACGTTCCTACGAGCAGTACTTC. Translated: CASSLRSYEQYF.

Remarks on this clone: The sample has other DNA sequences that encode this CDR3 too. CDR3 in amino acids: CASSSQGLNTGELFF. The CDR3 bases are TGTGCCAGTAGTAGCCAGGGTCTGAACACCGGGGAGCTGTTTTTT. The V and J genes are TRBV19 and TRBJ2-2; possibly TRBD1 for D (5 bases). Germline V CDR1 and CDR2: LNHDA, SQIVND (reference sequence). V lost 4 bases and J lost 1, with 10 bases in between. The CDR3 totals 15 residues. The full variable domain, completed using reference TRBV19 and TRBJ2-2, is DGGITQSPKYLFRKEGQNVTLSCEQNLNHDAMYWYRQDPGQGLRLIYYSQIVNDFQKGDIAEGYSVSREKKESFPLTVTSAQKNPTAFYLCASSSQGLNTGELFFGEGSRLTVL.

V usage is TRBV28 and J usage is TRBJ2-7, with D possibly matching TRBD2 (6 bases). This CDR3 has 13 amino acids. V lost 9 bases to trimming and J lost 1 base, with 13 bases between them. The germline V gene encodes CDR1 MDHEN and CDR2 SYDVKM. This CDR3 reads CASRTRGSYEQYF. The CDR3 DNA reads TGTGCCAGTCGGACCCGGGGGTCCTACGAGCAGTACTTC.

The chain couples TRBV3-1 (or the pseudogene TRBV3-2) to TRBJ2-7; a weak D match, TRBD2 (5 bases). The V gene's germline CDR1 is LGHDT and CDR2 YNNKEL (reference sequence). The V and J ends lost 2 bases and 6 bases respectively, with 11 bases between them. This CDR3 has 13 amino acids. In DNA form, the CDR3 reads TGTGCCAGCAGCCAAATGGGGAGAGGCGAGCAGTACTTC. As protein: CASSQMGRGEQYF.

The V gene is TRBV6-1, the J gene TRBJ2-7; 11 bases fit TRBD2. The trim removed 2 bases at V and 10 bases at J, leaving 7 bases unmatched. Germline values: CDR1 MNHNS, CDR2 SASEGT. The CDR3 is 14 residues long. This CDR3 is CASSEHTSGSRQYF. The DNA of the CDR3 is TGTGCCAGCAGTGAACATACTAGCGGGAGTCGACAGTACTTC.

J is TRBJ2-5 and V is TRBV30; D is perhaps TRBD1 (5 bases). In germline, CDR1 is GTSNPN, CDR2 SVGIG (reference sequence). CDR3 size: 12 residues. The V and J ends lost 8 bases and 5 bases respectively, with 15 bases between them. CDR3 residues: CAARASAETQYF. The CDR3 region has the DNA TGTGCCGCCAGGGCGTCAGCGGAGACCCAGTACTTC. The full variable domain, rest sourced from reference TRBV30 and TRBJ2-5, is SQTIHQWPATLVQPVGSPLSLECTVEGTSNPNLYWYRQAAGRGLQLLFYSVGIGQISSEVPQNLSASRPQDRQFILSSKKLLLSDSGFYLCAARASAETQYFGPGTRLLVL.

V is TRBV9 and J is TRBJ2-1, with 11 positions matching TRBD2. V dropped 4 bases and J dropped 4; count of bases not matched to a gene: 16. The CDR3 consists of 19 residues. Germline V gives CDR1 SGDLS, CDR2 YYNGEE. As DNA, the CDR3 is TGTGCCAGCAGCTCGACGGTGCCGGGACTAGCGGACTTGTACAATGAGCAGTTCTTC. Translation: CASSSTVPGLADLYNEQFF.

This rearrangement joins TRBV7-8 to TRBJ2-7; TRBD2 is a possible D gene (5 bases). The CDR3 has 15 amino acids. Trimming stripped 1 base from V and 4 bases from J, with 14 bases between. The germline gives CDR1 SGHVS, CDR2 FQNEAQ. As DNA, the CDR3 is TGTGCCAGCAGCTTAGAGGGAGCGGTCAGATACGAGCAGTACTTC. Its protein is CASSLEGAVRYEQYF. Supplemented by reference TRBV7-8 and TRBJ2-7, the full variable domain reads GAGVSQSPRYKVAKRGQDVALRCDPISGHVSLFWYQQALGQGPEFLTYFQNEAQLDKSGLPSDRFFAERPEGSVSTLKIQRTQQEDSAVYLCASSLEGAVRYEQYFGPGTRLTVT.

This chain joins TRBV5-1 and TRBJ2-7; 7 bases agree with TRBD1. The V gene's germline CDR1 is SGHRS and CDR2 YFSETQ. Trimming cost V 3 bases and J 7 bases; bases outside gene matches: 10. This CDR3 has 14 amino acids. This chain's CDR3 is CASSWTGDYAEQYF. As DNA, the CDR3 is TGCGCCAGCAGCTGGACAGGTGACTACGCGGAGCAGTACTTC.

The chain employs TRBV3-1 (or the pseudogene TRBV3-2) and TRBJ2-3, with TRBD2 matching over 11 bases. Germline CDR1 reads LGHDT; CDR2 reads YNNKEL (reference sequence). Trimming removed 5 bases from V and 0 bases from J; junction bases left unmatched: 10. There are 18 residues in the CDR3. The CDR3 loop is CASSELAGAVPSTDTQYF. The CDR3 coding sequence is TGTGCCAGCAGCGAACTAGCGGGAGCGGTGCCAAGCACAGATACGCAGTATTTT.

This sequence joins TRBV5-1 and TRBJ2-3; TRBD2 matches 11 bases. CDR1 and CDR2 (germline): SGHRS, YFSETQ. This CDR3 spans 17 amino acids. The ends lost 3 bases at V and 0 bases at J; junction bases unmatched: 6. CDR3 loop: CASSYYSGRASTDTQYF. CDR3 nucleotide sequence: TGCGCCAGCAGCTATTATAGCGGGAGGGCTAGCACAGATACGCAGTATTTT.

The chain uses TRBV11-2 and TRBJ2-5; 11 bases match TRBD2. Germline CDR1 is SGHAT and CDR2 is FQNNGV. V was pared by 5 bases and J by 5 bases, with 10 bases of the junction left unmatched. This CDR3 is built from 16 residues. The CDR3 loop is CASSPGDSGRVETQYF. For the CDR3, the DNA is TGTGCCAGCAGCCCAGGGGATAGCGGGAGGGTCGAGACCCAGTACTTC. Looking up the rest from reference TRBV11-2 and TRBJ2-5 gives the full variable domain: EAGVAQSPRYKIIEKRQSVAFWCNPISGHATLYWYQQILGQGPKLLIQFQNNGVVDDSQLPKDRFSAERLKGVDSTLKIQPAKLEDSAVYLCASSPGDSGRVETQYFGPGTRLLVL.

The chain links TRBV11-2 to TRBJ1-5, with 8 bases that match TRBD1. The CDR3 loop spans 16 amino acids. V was pared by 0 bases and J by 2 bases, with 3 bases of the junction left unmatched. Germline CDR1 and CDR2: SGHAT and FQNNGV. The CDR3 DNA reads as TGTGCCAGCAGCTTAGATGACAGGGGAGGCAATCAGCCCCAGCATTTT. As protein: CASSLDDRGGNQPQHF.

The chain employs TRBV29-1 and TRBJ1-2, with a weak D call TRBD1 (6 bases). The germline V gene encodes CDR1 SQVTM and CDR2 ANQGSEA. The CDR3 runs 13 residues. Trimming took 6 bases from V and 4 from J, leaving 15 bases between them. The CDR3 sequence is CSVVTGGAYGYTF. The DNA for the CDR3 is TGCAGCGTCGTGACTGGGGGCGCCTATGGCTACACCTTC.

This clone was detected only a few times. The CDR3 loop is CAWGQYNQPQHF. In DNA form, the CDR3 reads TGTGCCTGGGGACAGTACAATCAGCCCCAGCATTTT. The V call is TRBV30, the J call TRBJ1-5; the D gene is possibly TRBD1 (6 bases). CDR3 length: 12 residues. Between the trimmed V and J ends, which lost 5 bases and 3 bases, there was a span of 8 bases. Germline V gene data show CDR1 as GTSNPN and CDR2 as SVGIG (reference sequence).

The chain links TRBV7-8 to TRBJ2-7; 10 nucleotides agree with TRBD2. This CDR3 spans 18 amino acids. V shed 5 bases and J 6 bases; nucleotides not matched to a gene: 19. The V gene's germline CDR1 is SGHVS and CDR2 FQNEAQ. CDR3 in amino acids: CASSGGGLAIRGLSEQYF. The CDR3 DNA sequence: TGTGCCAGCAGCGGGGGGGGACTAGCGATTAGAGGGCTCAGCGAGCAGTACTTC. Full variable domain (rest looked up from reference TRBV7-8 and TRBJ2-7): GAGVSQSPRYKVAKRGQDVALRCDPISGHVSLFWYQQALGQGPEFLTYFQNEAQLDKSGLPSDRFFAERPEGSVSTLKIQRTQQEDSAVYLCASSGGGLAIRGLSEQYFGPGTRLTVT.

The sample holds one count of this clone. This chain uses TRBV6-6 with TRBJ2-5, with TRBD1 matching over 7 bases. The germline V gene encodes CDR1 MNHNY and CDR2 SVGAGI (reference sequence). This CDR3 is 13 amino acids long. The junction had 5 bases not matched to a gene; V was cut back by 8 bases and J by 2 bases. CDR3 bases: TGTGCCAGCGCGTGGACAGGACAAGAGACCCAGTACTTC. This encodes CASAWTGQETQYF.

This chain links TRBV4-1 with TRBJ2-7; 9 bases are a match to TRBD1. The ends lost 9 bases at V and 1 base at J; junction bases unmatched: 7. Germline V CDR1 and CDR2: MGHRA, YSYEKL. The CDR3 has 14 amino acids. In DNA form, the CDR3 reads TGCGCCAGTACACCGGGACAGGGATCCTACGAGCAGTACTTC. Translation gives CASTPGQGSYEQYF.

J is TRBJ1-2 and V is TRBV25-1, with a tentative D call TRBD1 (5 bases). CDR3 length equals 13 residues. Germline CDR1 reads MGHDK; CDR2 reads SYGVNS. Trimming shortened V by 6 bases and J by 7 bases, and 15 bases separated the two germline ends. The CDR3 reads CASSLGGDSGYTF. The CDR3 region has the DNA TGTGCCAGCAGCCTTGGTGGGGACTCTGGCTACACCTTC.

This chain connects TRBV29-1 to TRBJ2-7, with 9 bases that match TRBD2. The CDR3 length is 16 residues. The V gene end was trimmed by 0 bases and the J gene end by 3 bases; junction bases not matched to a gene: 9. CDR1 and CDR2 (germline): SQVTM, ANQGSEA. This chain's CDR3 is CSVEELGLAGLYEQYF. DNA for the CDR3: TGCAGCGTTGAAGAGCTCGGGCTAGCGGGACTCTACGAGCAGTACTTC.

V usage is TRBV2 and J usage is TRBJ2-7, with 8 nucleotides matching TRBD1. Trimming cost V 4 bases and J 1 base; bases outside gene matches: 3. CDR3 length: 14 amino acids. Germline-derived CDR1 and CDR2 are SNHLY and FYNNEI. The CDR3, as DNA: TGTGCCAGCAGTGGGGACAGGCAATCCTACGAGCAGTACTTC. It encodes CASSGDRQSYEQYF.

The chain recombines TRBV24-1 with TRBJ2-1; 11 nucleotides line up with TRBD2. The germline gives CDR1 KGHDR, CDR2 SFDVKD. The CDR3 runs to 17 residues. After removal of 4 bases from V and 0 bases from J, the junction contained 4 bases not matched to a gene. CDR3 bases: TGTGCCACCAGTGAGACGACTAGCGGGGTCTCCTACAATGAGCAGTTCTTC. This gives the protein CATSETTSGVSYNEQFF.

This chain connects TRBV5-1 to TRBJ2-4; tentative D call: TRBD2 (6 bases). V lost 5 bases to trimming and J lost 1 base, with 10 bases between them. Germline CDR1 is SGHRS and CDR2 is YFSETQ. The CDR3 is 14 residues long. The DNA of the CDR3 is TGCGCCAGCAGGGGGGGTTTGGCCAAAAACATTCAGTACTTC. This gives the protein CASRGGLAKNIQYF.